Listed below are T cell receptor beta chains from one sample, sequenced in a study of blood T cell repertoires in COVID-19. Method: immunoSEQ multiplex PCR; TCRdb's copy keeps in-frame clones and lacks some. The data show around 140,000 clones, 84% seen once. The specimen was PBMCs or T cells enriched from blood (not recorded which). The receptors originated from a woman between 50 and 59 years old with acute COVID-19. Both conserved end residues are part of each CDR3. The D gene is left open where the match is weak. For some rows the clone size is stated as once, few or many, or as a class when expanded; others skip it.

clone_size,d_call,j_call,v_call,cdr3_aa,cdr3_nt
-,TRBD2,TRBJ2-5,TRBV28,CASSLGAGDGETQYF,TGTGCCAGCAGTTTAGGTGCGGGGGACGGGGAGACCCAGTACTTC
-,-,TRBJ1-6,TRBV7-9,CASSLLSDSPLHF,TGTGCCAGCAGCCTCCTGTCCGATTCACCCCTCCACTTT
-,-,TRBJ1-5,TRBV4-1,CASSQFVGGVQPQHF,TGCGCCAGCAGCCAGTTCGTAGGGGGGGTTCAGCCCCAGCATTTT
-,TRBD2,TRBJ2-1,TRBV2,CASVAGGNEQFF,TGTGCCAGCGTAGCGGGGGGCAATGAGCAGTTCTTC
-,-,TRBJ1-4,TRBV4-1,CASSQQREGTFWEKLFF,TGCGCCAGCAGCCAACAACGGGAAGGGACATTCTGGGAAAAACTGTTTTTT
-,-,TRBJ2-2,TRBV27,CASSPTEGAYGELFF,TGTGCCAGCAGTCCAACGGAGGGGGCGTACGGGGAGCTGTTTTTT
-,TRBD2,TRBJ2-1,TRBV4-3,CASSRSGASGYNEQFF,TGCGCCAGCAGCCGAAGTGGGGCTAGCGGCTACAATGAGCAGTTCTTC
-,TRBD1,TRBJ1-2,TRBV9,CASSVGGQGAGYTF,TGTGCCAGCAGCGTAGGAGGACAGGGGGCCGGCTACACCTTC
few,TRBD2,TRBJ2-7,TRBV9,CASSVGPSGSYEQYF,TGTGCCAGCAGCGTAGGTCCTAGCGGCTCCTACGAGCAGTACTTC
-,TRBD1,TRBJ2-7,TRBV28,CASSTPSTGQGALLFSYEQYF,TGTGCCAGCAGTACCCCCTCCACGGGACAGGGGGCGCTTTTATTCTCCTACGAGCAGTACTTC
-,-,TRBJ1-3,TRBV19,CASNLGGNGNTIYF,TGTGCCAGTAATCTCGGGGGAAATGGAAACACCATATATTTT
-,-,TRBJ2-5,TRBV3-1/TRBV3-2,CASSQTRGTQYF,TGTGCCAGCAGCCAAACACGGGGGACCCAGTACTTC
-,-,TRBJ2-1,TRBV6-1,CASSESPLEGQEQFF,TGTGCCAGCAGTGAATCCCCTTTAGAGGGTCAGGAGCAGTTCTTC
-,-,TRBJ2-6,TRBV7-6,CASSAADAGRVSGANVLTF,TGTGCCAGCAGCGCGGCCGATGCGGGTCGAGTCTCTGGGGCCAACGTCCTGACTTTC
-,TRBD2,TRBJ2-7,TRBV9,CASSVGTSEEYEQYF,TGTGCCAGCAGCGTCGGGACTAGCGAAGAGTACGAGCAGTACTTC
few,-,TRBJ2-1,TRBV6-5,CASKTPGRPNEQFF,TGTGCCAGCAAGACTCCCGGGAGACCCAATGAGCAGTTCTTC
-,-,TRBJ1-5,TRBV18,CASSPNPPGSNQPQHF,TGTGCCAGCTCACCAAACCCCCCGGGGAGCAATCAGCCCCAGCATTTT
-,TRBD1,TRBJ1-2,TRBV29-1,CSARIQGARGYTF,TGCAGCGCTAGAATACAGGGGGCGCGAGGCTACACCTTC
-,TRBD1,TRBJ1-1,TRBV19,CASRPGDRNTEAFF,TGTGCCAGTAGGCCGGGGGACAGGAACACTGAAGCTTTCTTT
-,-,TRBJ2-7,TRBV9,CASSVGGTDVYEQYF,TGTGCCAGCAGCGTAGGCGGGACAGACGTCTACGAGCAGTACTTC
-,-,TRBJ2-5,TRBV4-3,CASSPSRGETQYF,TGCGCCAGCAGCCCCTCTCGAGGGGAGACCCAGTACTTC
-,-,TRBJ1-1,TRBV3-1/TRBV3-2,CASSLARGAGTEAFF,TGTGCCAGCAGCCTCGCTCGGGGGGCGGGCACTGAAGCTTTCTTT
-,-,TRBJ1-1,TRBV28,CASSVPTGNTEAFF,TGTGCCAGCAGTGTCCCGACAGGGAACACTGAAGCTTTCTTT
few,-,TRBJ1-2,TRBV6-5,CALDPGGGFGYTF,TGTGCCCTGGACCCCGGGGGGGGGTTTGGCTACACCTTC
-,TRBD2,TRBJ2-3,TRBV6-5,CASIRTSGSTDTQYF,TGTGCCAGCATAAGGACTAGCGGGAGCACAGATACGCAGTATTTT
-,-,TRBJ2-5,TRBV6-2/TRBV6-3,CASSSRLEVKTQYF,TGTGCCAGCAGCTCCCGACTAGAGGTGAAGACCCAGTACTTC
-,TRBD1,TRBJ1-1,TRBV11-3,CASSFAGGTEAFF,TGTGCCAGCAGCTTTGCAGGGGGCACTGAAGCTTTCTTT
-,-,TRBJ1-2,TRBV5-1,CASSLASGVSGYTF,TGCGCCAGCAGCTTGGCAAGCGGAGTTAGTGGCTACACCTTC
once,-,TRBJ1-1,TRBV28,CASSIPWTMNTEAFF,TGTGCCAGCTCCATCCCCTGGACAATGAACACTGAAGCTTTCTTT
-,TRBD2,TRBJ2-2,TRBV29-1,CSVGTSGRYGGELFF,TGCAGCGTTGGGACTAGCGGGAGGTATGGCGGGGAGCTGTTTTTT
-,TRBD2,TRBJ2-7,TRBV11-2,CASSFGTSGYEQYF,TGTGCCAGCAGCTTCGGGACTAGCGGTTACGAGCAGTACTTC
once,-,TRBJ2-3,TRBV24-1,CATSVQDGDTQYF,TGTGCCACCAGTGTACAGGATGGAGATACGCAGTATTTT
-,-,TRBJ1-5,TRBV19,CAISTGTDQPQHF,TGTGCCATCTCTACAGGGACGGATCAGCCCCAGCATTTT
once,TRBD2,TRBJ2-5,TRBV19,CASNTAGVQETQYF,TGTGCCAGTAACACCGCGGGGGTACAAGAGACCCAGTACTTC
-,-,TRBJ2-1,TRBV9,CASSVGAGVDEQFF,TGTGCCAGCAGCGTAGGGGCAGGGGTTGATGAGCAGTTCTTC
-,-,TRBJ2-3,TRBV12-3/TRBV12-4,CASSLVTDTQYF,TGTGCCAGCAGCCTCGTGACAGATACGCAGTATTTT
-,TRBD1,TRBJ2-1,TRBV7-9,CASSLLIGTGAAGEQFF,TGTGCCAGCAGCTTATTAATCGGGACAGGGGCCGCCGGTGAGCAGTTCTTC
-,TRBD1,TRBJ2-1,TRBV15,CATSRRTGAPYNEQFF,TGTGCCACCAGCAGAAGGACAGGGGCCCCCTACAATGAGCAGTTCTTC
-,TRBD1,TRBJ2-7,TRBV23-1,CASSQRKRDRVRRYF,TGCGCCAGCAGTCAACGGAAGCGGGACAGGGTGAGGAGGTACTTC
once,-,TRBJ2-5,TRBV10-2,CASTADIEETQYF,TGCGCCAGCACCGCCGACATCGAAGAGACCCAGTACTTC
-,-,TRBJ1-1,TRBV21-1,CASSTQWRSGDTEAFF,TGTGCCAGCAGCACTCAATGGCGCTCCGGGGACACTGAAGCTTTCTTT
-,-,TRBJ2-3,TRBV19,CASSTRLGAGTDTQYF,TGTGCCAGTAGTACAAGACTAGGGGCCGGCACAGATACGCAGTATTTT
-,TRBD1,TRBJ2-2,TRBV24-1,CATSDPTGVTGELFF,TGTGCCACCAGTGACCCGACAGGGGTCACCGGGGAGCTGTTTTTT
-,TRBD1,TRBJ1-4,TRBV27,CASSPGTGAREKLFF,TGTGCCAGCAGTCCCGGGACAGGGGCTCGGGAAAAACTGTTTTTT
-,TRBD2,TRBJ2-7,TRBV27,CASSPQGEREFYEQYF,TGTGCCAGCAGTCCCCAGGGCGAGCGGGAGTTTTACGAGCAGTACTTC
-,-,TRBJ2-1,TRBV5-1,CASSLGGSGLYNEQFF,TGCGCCAGCAGCTTGGGTGGGAGCGGACTATACAATGAGCAGTTCTTC
-,TRBD2,TRBJ2-4,TRBV7-9,CASSSNGEGPVGIQYF,TGTGCCAGCAGCTCAAACGGGGAGGGCCCCGTTGGCATTCAGTACTTC
once,-,TRBJ1-2,TRBV2,CASSPQGGRGGYTF,TGTGCCAGCAGTCCTCAAGGAGGGAGAGGTGGCTACACCTTC
-,TRBD1,TRBJ1-1,TRBV12-3/TRBV12-4,CASSVSGTGEAFF,TGTGCCAGCAGTGTCTCCGGGACAGGTGAAGCTTTCTTT
-,-,TRBJ1-1,TRBV25-1,CASSEFEVSLKAFF,TGTGCCAGCAGTGAATTTGAGGTATCCCTCAAAGCTTTCTTT
-,-,TRBJ2-1,TRBV28,CASSSDGSSYNEQFF,TGTGCCAGCAGTTCCGACGGGAGCTCCTACAATGAGCAGTTCTTC
-,-,TRBJ2-7,TRBV19,CASSPMSDSYEQYF,TGTGCCAGTAGCCCCATGAGCGATTCCTACGAGCAGTACTTC
once,-,TRBJ2-2,TRBV7-6,CASSLGYLNQGLGQNTGELFF,TGTGCCAGCAGCTTAGGCTACCTTAACCAGGGGTTGGGACAGAACACCGGGGAGCTGTTTTTT
-,-,TRBJ2-3,TRBV4-1,CASSQRGGSGDTQYF,TGCGCCAGCAGCCAAAGGGGGGGTTCTGGAGATACGCAGTATTTT
once,TRBD1,TRBJ2-7,TRBV10-3,CAISEAPGTGEYF,TGTGCCATCAGTGAAGCACCGGGGACAGGGGAGTACTTC